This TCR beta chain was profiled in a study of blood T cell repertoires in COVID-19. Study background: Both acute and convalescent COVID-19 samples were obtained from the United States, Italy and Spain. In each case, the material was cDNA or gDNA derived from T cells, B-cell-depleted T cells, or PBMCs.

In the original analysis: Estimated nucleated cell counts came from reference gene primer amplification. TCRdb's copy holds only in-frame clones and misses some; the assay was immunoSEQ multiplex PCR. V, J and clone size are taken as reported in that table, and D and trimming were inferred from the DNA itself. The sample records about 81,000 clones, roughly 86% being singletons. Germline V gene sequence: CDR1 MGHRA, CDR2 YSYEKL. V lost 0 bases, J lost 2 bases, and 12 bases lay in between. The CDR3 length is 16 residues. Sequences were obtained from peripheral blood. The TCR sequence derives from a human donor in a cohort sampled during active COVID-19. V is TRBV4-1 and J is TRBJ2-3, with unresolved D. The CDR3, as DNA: TGCGCCAGCAGCCAAGATCGTAGTTTTTTCACAGATACGCAGTATTTT. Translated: CASSQDRSFFTDTQYF.